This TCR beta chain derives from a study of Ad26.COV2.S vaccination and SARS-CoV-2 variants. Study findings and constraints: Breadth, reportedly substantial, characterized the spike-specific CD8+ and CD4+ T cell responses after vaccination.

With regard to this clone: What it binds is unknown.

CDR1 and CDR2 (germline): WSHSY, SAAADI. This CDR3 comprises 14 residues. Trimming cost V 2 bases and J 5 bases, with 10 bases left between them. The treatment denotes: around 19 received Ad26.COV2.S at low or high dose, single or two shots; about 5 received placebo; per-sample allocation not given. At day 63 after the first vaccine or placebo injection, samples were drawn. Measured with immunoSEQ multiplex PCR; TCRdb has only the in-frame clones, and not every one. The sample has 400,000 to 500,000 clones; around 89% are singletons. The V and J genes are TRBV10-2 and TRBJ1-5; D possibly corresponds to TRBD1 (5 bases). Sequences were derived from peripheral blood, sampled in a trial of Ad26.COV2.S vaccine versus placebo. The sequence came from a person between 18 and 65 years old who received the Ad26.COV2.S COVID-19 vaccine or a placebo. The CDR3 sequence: CASSEGGSYQPQHF. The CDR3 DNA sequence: TGCGCCAGCAGTGAGGGGGGGTCCTATCAGCCCCAGCATTTT.